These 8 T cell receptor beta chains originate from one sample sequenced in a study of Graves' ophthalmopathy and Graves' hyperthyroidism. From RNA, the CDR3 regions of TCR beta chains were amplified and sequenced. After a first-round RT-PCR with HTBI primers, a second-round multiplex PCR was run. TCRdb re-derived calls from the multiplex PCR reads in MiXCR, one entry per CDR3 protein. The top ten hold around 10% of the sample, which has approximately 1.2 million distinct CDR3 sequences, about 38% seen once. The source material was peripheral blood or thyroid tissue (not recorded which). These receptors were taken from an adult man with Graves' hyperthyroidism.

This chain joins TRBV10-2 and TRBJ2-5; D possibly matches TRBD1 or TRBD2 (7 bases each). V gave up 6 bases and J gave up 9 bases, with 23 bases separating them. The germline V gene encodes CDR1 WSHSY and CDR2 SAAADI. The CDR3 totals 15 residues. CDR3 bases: TGCGCCAGCAGCCAAGATGGTGGGAGGGGACAGCCCCAGTACTTC. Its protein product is CASSQDGGRGQPQYF.

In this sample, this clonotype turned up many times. CDR3 in DNA: TGTGCCAGCAGCCGTACCGCAGGGGGTTTATCCGGGAACACTGAAGCTTTCTTT. Residues: CASSRTAGGLSGNTEAFF. The V and J genes are TRBV7-9 and TRBJ1-1, with 7 bases identical to TRBD1. Germline V gene data show CDR1 as SEHNR and CDR2 as FQNEAQ (reference sequence). This CDR3 comprises 18 residues. The V segment lost 5 bases and the J segment 1 base; nucleotides outside the gene matches: 16.

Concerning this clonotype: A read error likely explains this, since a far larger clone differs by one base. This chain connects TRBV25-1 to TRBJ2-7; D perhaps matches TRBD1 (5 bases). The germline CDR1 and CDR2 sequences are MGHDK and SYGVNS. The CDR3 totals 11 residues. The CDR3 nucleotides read TGTGCCAGCAGTGCAGGGTACGAGCAGGACTTC. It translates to CASSAGYEQDF.

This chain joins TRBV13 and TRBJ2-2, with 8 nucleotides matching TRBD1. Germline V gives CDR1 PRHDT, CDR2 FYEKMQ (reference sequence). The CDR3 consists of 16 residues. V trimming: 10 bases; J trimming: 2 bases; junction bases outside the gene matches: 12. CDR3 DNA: TGTGCCACTACCATCCGGACAGGGATTAACACCGGGGAGCTGTTTTTT. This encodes CATTIRTGINTGELFF.

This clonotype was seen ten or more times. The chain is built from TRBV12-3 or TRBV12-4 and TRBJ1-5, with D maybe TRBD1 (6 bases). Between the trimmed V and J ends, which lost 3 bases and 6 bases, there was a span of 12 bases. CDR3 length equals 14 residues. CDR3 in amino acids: CASSFAGASQPQHF. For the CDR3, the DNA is TGTGCCAGCAGTTTCGCGGGGGCTAGTCAGCCCCAGCATTTT.

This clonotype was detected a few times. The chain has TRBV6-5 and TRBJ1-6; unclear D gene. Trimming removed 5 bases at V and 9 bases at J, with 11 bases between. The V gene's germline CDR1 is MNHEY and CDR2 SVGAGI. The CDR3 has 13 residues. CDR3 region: CASSLGQISPLHF. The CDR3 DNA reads TGTGCCAGCAGTCTAGGCCAGATTTCACCCCTCCACTTT.

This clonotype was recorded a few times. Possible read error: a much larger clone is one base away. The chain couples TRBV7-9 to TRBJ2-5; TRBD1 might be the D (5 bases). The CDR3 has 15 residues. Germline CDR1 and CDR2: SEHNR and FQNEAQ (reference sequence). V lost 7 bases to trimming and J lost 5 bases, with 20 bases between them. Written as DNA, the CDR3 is TGTGCCAGCAACCCTCCTGCCAGGGAAAGTGAGACCCAGTACTTC. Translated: CASNPPARESETQYF.

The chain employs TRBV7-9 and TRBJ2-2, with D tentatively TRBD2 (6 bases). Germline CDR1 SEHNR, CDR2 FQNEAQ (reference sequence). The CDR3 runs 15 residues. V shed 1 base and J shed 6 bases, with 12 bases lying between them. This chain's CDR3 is CASSLGGIRPGELFF. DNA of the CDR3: TGTGCCAGCAGCTTAGGCGGGATCCGGCCCGGGGAGCTGTTTTTT.